This passage covers 21 T cell receptor beta chains from one sample sequenced in a study of PD-1 blockade in mismatch repair-deficient tumors. The assay was immunoSEQ multiplex PCR, and TCRdb's table has in-frame clones only and misses some. This table holds around 25,000 clones, 75% to 85% found once. Here the sequenced sample was peripheral blood, taken 12 weeks after starting pembrolizumab. The receptors here all came from an adult with mismatch repair-deficient cancer.

V and J are TRBV27 and TRBJ2-3; tentatively, D is TRBD2 (5 bases). CDR3 size: 13 residues. Trimming took off 5 bases at V and 6 bases at J, with 12 bases between the two ends. Germline values: CDR1 MNHEY, CDR2 SMNVEV (reference sequence). The CDR3 here is CASSRNRDDTQYF. CDR3 coding DNA: TGTGCCAGCAGTAGAAACCGGGATGATACGCAGTATTTT.

This clone was seen once. V is TRBV5-1 and J is TRBJ2-5; D is possibly TRBD1 (7 bases). Trimming pared 6 bases from V and 7 bases from J, leaving 16 bases between. Germline V gene lookup returns CDR1 SGHRS and CDR2 YFSETQ. The CDR3 is 13 amino acids. The CDR3 spells CASNTGDWGTQYF. As DNA, the CDR3 is TGCGCCAGCAACACAGGGGACTGGGGGACCCAGTACTTC.

This chain links TRBV5-1 with TRBJ1-1; 7 nucleotides align to TRBD1. The germline CDR1 and CDR2 sequences are SGHRS and YFSETQ. The trim removed 1 base at V and 1 base at J, leaving 7 bases unmatched. CDR3 length: 16 amino acids. CDR3 region: CASSLRLGDRNTEAFF. Written as DNA, the CDR3 is TGCGCCAGCAGCTTGAGGTTGGGGGACAGGAACACTGAAGCTTTCTTT.

The chain couples TRBV5-1 to TRBJ2-5, with TRBD2 as a possible D gene (5 bases). The CDR3 has 17 amino acids. The germline CDR1 and CDR2 sequences are SGHRS and YFSETQ. V lost 2 bases and J 2 bases, leaving 19 bases between the germline ends. CDR3 nucleotide sequence: TGCGCCAGCAGCTTCGCTACCCTCCCGCGAGGGCAAGAGACCCAGTACTTC. Protein product: CASSFATLPRGQETQYF.

The V call is TRBV7-8, the J call TRBJ2-1, with 10 bases aligning to TRBD2. Per the germline V gene, CDR1 is SGHVS and CDR2 is FQNEAQ. Trimming took 2 bases from V and 8 from J; bases not matched to a gene: 9. The length of the CDR3 is 16 residues. CDR3 amino acids: CASSLLEAGGSYEQFF. As DNA, the CDR3 is TGTGCCAGCAGCTTACTGGAAGCGGGAGGGTCTTATGAGCAGTTCTTC.

This clone showed up just a few times. This chain links TRBV7-9 with TRBJ2-2; perhaps TRBD1 as D (5 bases). V lost 0 bases and J lost 8, with 10 bases in between. The CDR3 spans 14 residues. CDR1 SEHNR and CDR2 FQNEAQ come from the germline V gene (reference sequence). This CDR3 is CASSLAQGSGELFF. Here the CDR3 DNA reads TGTGCCAGCAGCTTAGCCCAGGGATCGGGGGAGCTGTTTTTT.

The chain joins TRBV18 to TRBJ2-1; 11 bases line up with TRBD2. Germline-derived CDR1 and CDR2 are KGHSH and LQKENI. There are 15 residues in the CDR3. V lost 5 bases to trimming and J lost 7 bases; unmatched junction nucleotides: 7. CDR3 sequence reads: CASSSTSGSRNEQFF. For the CDR3, the DNA is TGTGCCAGCTCATCAACTAGCGGGAGTAGGAATGAGCAGTTCTTC. Supplemented by reference TRBV18 and TRBJ2-1, the full variable domain reads NAGVMQNPRHLVRRRGQEARLRCSPMKGHSHVYWYRQLPEEGLKFMVYLQKENIIDESGMPKERFSAEFPKEGPSILRIQQVVRGDSAAYFCASSSTSGSRNEQFFGPGTRLTVL.

This clone was counted only a few times. The chain carries TRBV11-2 and TRBJ2-7; D unclear. V lost 1 base to trimming and J lost 6 bases, with 4 bases between them. The CDR3 is 11 amino acids. Germline loops: CDR1 SGHAT, CDR2 FQNNGV. CDR3 in DNA: TGTGCCAGCAGCTTAGTCGCCGAGCAGTACTTC. Encoded protein: CASSLVAEQYF.

The gene calls are TRBV2 and TRBJ1-5; D remains unclear. The CDR3 has 14 amino acids. Germline V lookup: CDR1 SNHLY, CDR2 FYNNEI. With 7 bases removed from V and 0 bases from J, the gap between germline ends came to 10 bases. CDR3: CASTNGDSNQPQHF. In nucleotides, the CDR3 is TGTGCCAGCACCAACGGCGATAGCAATCAGCCCCAGCATTTT.

This chain connects TRBV6-5 to TRBJ1-3; the D gene is possibly TRBD1 (5 bases). The ends were cut back, 1 base at V and 8 bases at J, with 18 bases in the middle. This CDR3 is 16 amino acids long. Germline V gene lookup returns CDR1 MNHEY and CDR2 SVGAGI. The CDR3 is CASSYYDSRRGDTIYF. The CDR3 nucleotides are TGTGCCAGCAGTTACTACGACAGTCGGCGGGGGGACACCATATATTTT.

The chain recombines TRBV6-5 with TRBJ2-1; TRBD2 might be the D (6 bases). The CDR3 has 13 residues. V gave up 4 bases and J gave up 4 bases, with 8 bases separating them. The germline V gene has CDR1 MNHEY and CDR2 SVGAGI. In DNA, the CDR3 is TGTGCCAGCAGTTGGGACTCGTACAATGAGCAGTTCTTC. It specifies CASSWDSYNEQFF.

This clone is medium-sized within its sample. The chain links TRBV2 to TRBJ2-1; D remains unclear. The CDR3 is 11 residues long. Trimming removed 5 bases at V and 4 bases at J, with 3 bases between. Germline CDR1 and CDR2: SNHLY and FYNNEI. The CDR3 sequence: CASSQYNEQFF. The DNA for the CDR3 is TGTGCCAGCAGTCAGTACAATGAGCAGTTCTTC.

This sequence joins TRBV5-6 and TRBJ1-2; D is unclear. Per germline, CDR1 SGHDT and CDR2 YYEEEE. This CDR3 has 15 residues. The ends were cut back, 4 bases at V and 3 bases at J, with 16 bases in the middle. The CDR3 nucleotides are TGTGCCAGCAGCCGACGTCCAATAAGGGACTATGGCTACACCTTC. It translates to CASSRRPIRDYGYTF.

The gene calls are TRBV5-1 and TRBJ2-2; tentative D call: TRBD2 (6 bases). The length of the CDR3 is 14 residues. Looked up from germline, CDR1 is SGHRS and CDR2 is YFSETQ. The ends were cut back, 6 bases at V and 7 bases at J, with 16 bases in the middle. DNA of the CDR3: TGCGCCAGCAATGTAAGGAGGGCTGGCGGGGAGCTGTTTTTT. Its translation: CASNVRRAGGELFF.

The chain carries TRBV28 and TRBJ1-1, with 7 bases aligning to TRBD1. J lost 1 base, V lost 6 bases, and 5 bases had no gene match. The CDR3 contains 14 residues. The germline gives CDR1 MDHEN, CDR2 SYDVKM. In DNA form, the CDR3 reads TGTGCCAGCAGCACGGACAGGCGGAACACTGAAGCTTTCTTT. The encoded protein is CASSTDRRNTEAFF.

The chain joins TRBV6-5 to TRBJ1-1; D perhaps matches TRBD1 (5 bases). The CDR3 is 12 amino acids. V was cut by 8 bases and J by 1 base, with 8 bases left in between. Germline V gives CDR1 MNHEY, CDR2 SVGAGI. As DNA, the CDR3 is TGTGCCAGCCGAAGGGGGAACACTGAAGCTTTCTTT. Translated: CASRRGNTEAFF.

Details on this clone: Other DNA sequences from this sample encode an identical CDR3 as well. The V and J genes are TRBV29-1 and TRBJ1-2; TRBD1 agrees at 8 bases. CDR1 and CDR2 (germline): SQVTM, ANQGSEA. V was clipped by 2 bases and J by 8 bases; unmatched bases: 10. CDR3 length: 14 amino acids. The DNA of the CDR3 is TGCAGCGTTGAAAAGGGTCAGGGGGCGGAGGGCTACACCTTC. Its protein product is CSVEKGQGAEGYTF.

In this sample, this clone is medium-sized. CDR3 in DNA: TGCGCCAGCAGCCAAGGGACCCAACTCTACGAGCAGTACTTC. This gives the protein CASSQGTQLYEQYF. This chain uses TRBV4-1 with TRBJ2-7, with unresolved D. Germline assignment: CDR1 MGHRA and CDR2 YSYEKL. The length of the CDR3 is 14 residues. Trimming pared 1 base from V and 3 bases from J, leaving 10 bases between.

The chain has TRBV21-1 and TRBJ1-4. TRBV21-1 is deemed a pseudogene. CDR3 length equals 11 residues. CDR3 bases: TGTGCCAGCAGCAAAAGGGAGAGGCTGTTTTTT. Protein: CASSKRERLFF.

J is TRBJ2-7 and V is TRBV10-1; 7 bases line up with TRBD2. CDR3 length equals 15 residues. CDR1 WNHNN and CDR2 SYGVQD come from the germline V gene (reference sequence). With V trimmed by 5 bases and J by 6 bases, 13 bases remained unmatched. The CDR3: CASSPGLVGSAEQYF. The DNA of the CDR3 is TGCGCCAGCAGTCCAGGACTAGTTGGGTCGGCCGAGCAGTACTTC.

The rearrangement joins TRBV11-2 to TRBJ2-5, with a possible D match to TRBD2 (5 bases). The CDR3 is made up of 15 amino acids. The germline gives CDR1 SGHAT, CDR2 FQNNGV. Trimming left V 3 bases short and J 2 bases short, with 13 bases between. Written as DNA, the CDR3 is TGTGCCAGCAGCTTTTGGGCTAGCCGACAAGAGACCCAGTACTTC. Protein sequence: CASSFWASRQETQYF.